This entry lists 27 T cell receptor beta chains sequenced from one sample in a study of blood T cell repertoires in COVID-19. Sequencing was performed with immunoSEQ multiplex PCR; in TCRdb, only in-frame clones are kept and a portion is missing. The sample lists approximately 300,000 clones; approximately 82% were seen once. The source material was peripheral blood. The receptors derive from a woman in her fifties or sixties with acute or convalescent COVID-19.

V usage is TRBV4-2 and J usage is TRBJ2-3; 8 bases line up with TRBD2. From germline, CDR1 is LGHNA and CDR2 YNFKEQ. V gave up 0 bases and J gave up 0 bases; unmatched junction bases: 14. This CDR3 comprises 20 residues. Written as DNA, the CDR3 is TGTGCCAGCAGCCAAGATCGGGGCGAGCGGGGGCGTATTAGCACAGATACGCAGTATTTT. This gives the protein CASSQDRGERGRISTDTQYF.

CDR3 DNA: TGTGCCAGCAGCTTTGGACCGACAGGGAATAGCAATCAGCCCCAGCATTTT. This codes for CASSFGPTGNSNQPQHF. This chain connects TRBV7-2 to TRBJ1-5, with TRBD1 identical over 7 bases. V trimming: 3 bases; J trimming: 0 bases; junction bases outside the gene matches: 8. The germline CDR1 and CDR2 sequences are SGHTA and FQGNSA. The CDR3 covers 17 residues.

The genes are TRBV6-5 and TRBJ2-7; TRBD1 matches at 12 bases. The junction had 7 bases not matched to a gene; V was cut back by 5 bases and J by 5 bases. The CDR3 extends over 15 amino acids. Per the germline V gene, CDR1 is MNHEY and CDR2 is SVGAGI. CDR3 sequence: CASSPPGTGGNEQYF. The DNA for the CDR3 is TGTGCCAGCAGTCCCCCCGGGACAGGGGGCAACGAGCAGTACTTC.

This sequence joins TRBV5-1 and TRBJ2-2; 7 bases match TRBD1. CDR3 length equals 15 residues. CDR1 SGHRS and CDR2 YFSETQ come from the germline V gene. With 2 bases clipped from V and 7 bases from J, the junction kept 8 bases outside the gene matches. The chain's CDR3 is CASSLEGALGGELFF. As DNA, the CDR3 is TGCGCCAGCAGCTTAGAGGGGGCGCTGGGCGGGGAGCTGTTTTTT.

This CDR3 reads CASSVGTSGYNEQFF. Here the CDR3 DNA reads TGTGCCAGCAGCGTCGGGACTAGCGGCTACAATGAGCAGTTCTTC. This chain connects TRBV11-1 to TRBJ2-1; 11 bases fit TRBD2. Germline V gene sequence: CDR1 SGHAT, CDR2 FQDESV (reference sequence). Trimming cost V 5 bases and J 3 bases; bases outside gene matches: 3. The length of the CDR3 is 15 residues.

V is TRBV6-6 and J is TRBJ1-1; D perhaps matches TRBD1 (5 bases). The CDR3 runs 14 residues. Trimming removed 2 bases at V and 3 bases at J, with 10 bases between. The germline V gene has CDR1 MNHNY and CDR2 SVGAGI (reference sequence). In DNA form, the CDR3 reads TGTGCCAGCAGTTACATAGGCAGGGACACTGAAGCTTTCTTT. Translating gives CASSYIGRDTEAFF.

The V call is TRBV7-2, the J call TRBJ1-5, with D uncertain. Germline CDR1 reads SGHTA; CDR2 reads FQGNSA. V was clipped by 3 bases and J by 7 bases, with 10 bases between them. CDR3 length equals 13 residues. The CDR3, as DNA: TGTGCCAGCAGCTTTGCGAGGGAGCAGCCCCAGCATTTT. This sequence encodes CASSFAREQPQHF. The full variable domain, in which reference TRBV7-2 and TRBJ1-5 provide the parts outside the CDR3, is GAGVSQSPSNKVTEKGKDVELRCDPISGHTALYWYRQSLGQGLEFLIYFQGNSAPDKSGLPSDRFSAERTGGSVSTLTIQRTQQEDSAVYLCASSFAREQPQHFGDGTRLSIL.

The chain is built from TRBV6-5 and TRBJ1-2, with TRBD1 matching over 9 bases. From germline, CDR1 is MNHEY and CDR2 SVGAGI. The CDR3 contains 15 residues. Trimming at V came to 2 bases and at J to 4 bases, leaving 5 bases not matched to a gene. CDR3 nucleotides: TGTGCCAGCAGTTACGCCGGACAGGGGCGCTATGGCTACACCTTC. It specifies CASSYAGQGRYGYTF.

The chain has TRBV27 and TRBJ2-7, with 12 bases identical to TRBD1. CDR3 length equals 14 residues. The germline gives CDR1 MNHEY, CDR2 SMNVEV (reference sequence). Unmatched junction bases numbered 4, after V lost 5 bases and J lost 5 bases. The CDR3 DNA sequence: TGTGCCAGCAGTGCGGGACAGGGGGCACACGAGCAGTACTTC. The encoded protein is CASSAGQGAHEQYF.

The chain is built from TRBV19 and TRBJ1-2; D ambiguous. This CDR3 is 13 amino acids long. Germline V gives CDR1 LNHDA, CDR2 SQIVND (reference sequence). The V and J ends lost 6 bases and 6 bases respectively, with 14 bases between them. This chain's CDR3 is CASSPPDGDGYTF. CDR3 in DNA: TGTGCCAGTAGCCCCCCGGACGGGGATGGCTACACCTTC.

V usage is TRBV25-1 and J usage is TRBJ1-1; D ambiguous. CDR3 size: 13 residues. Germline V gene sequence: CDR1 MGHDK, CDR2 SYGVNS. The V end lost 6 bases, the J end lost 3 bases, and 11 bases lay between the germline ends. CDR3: CASRQQKDTEAFF. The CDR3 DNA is TGTGCCAGCAGACAACAGAAGGACACTGAAGCTTTCTTT.

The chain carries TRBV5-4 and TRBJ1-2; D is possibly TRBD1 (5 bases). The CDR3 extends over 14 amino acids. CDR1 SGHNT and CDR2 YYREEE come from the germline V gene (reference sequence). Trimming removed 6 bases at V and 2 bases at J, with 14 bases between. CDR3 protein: CASTTLQGNYGYTF. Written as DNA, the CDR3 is TGTGCCAGCACCACCCTTCAGGGAAACTATGGCTACACCTTC.

The CDR3 bases are TGTGCCAGCAGCTCCGGGACAAATTTCCAGCAGTACTTC. It encodes CASSSGTNFQQYF. V is TRBV5-4 and J is TRBJ2-7; D possibly corresponds to TRBD1 (6 bases). This CDR3 has 13 residues. V was clipped by 3 bases and J by 8 bases, with 15 bases between them. CDR1 and CDR2 from the germline V gene are SGHNT and YYREEE (reference sequence). Full variable domain (rest looked up from reference TRBV5-4 and TRBJ2-7): ETGVTQSPTHLIKTRGQQVTLRCSSQSGHNTVSWYQQALGQGPQFIFQYYREEENGRGNFPPRFSGLQFPNYSSELNVNALELDDSALYLCASSSGTNFQQYFGPGTRLTVT.

The CDR3 DNA is TGTGCCAGCAGTTTGGACAGGGAATTACTCAATGAGCAGTTCTTC. Residues: CASSLDRELLNEQFF. The chain employs TRBV2 and TRBJ2-1; TRBD1 matches 8 bases. The germline CDR1 and CDR2 sequences are SNHLY and FYNNEI. Germline trimming cut 5 bases from V and 6 bases from J; bases unmatched to any gene: 9. The CDR3 has 15 residues.

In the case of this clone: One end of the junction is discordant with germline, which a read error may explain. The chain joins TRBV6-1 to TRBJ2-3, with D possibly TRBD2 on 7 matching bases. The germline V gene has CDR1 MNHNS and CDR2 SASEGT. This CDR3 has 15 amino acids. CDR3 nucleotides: TGTGCCAGCAGCGAAGACGGGGGGCTGGCAGATACGCAGTATTTT. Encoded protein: CASSEDGGLADTQYF.

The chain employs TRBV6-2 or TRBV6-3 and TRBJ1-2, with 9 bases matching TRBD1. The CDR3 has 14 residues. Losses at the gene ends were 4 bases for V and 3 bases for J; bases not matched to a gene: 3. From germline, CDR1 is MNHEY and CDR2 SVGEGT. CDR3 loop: CASSWTGVYYGYTF. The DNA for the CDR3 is TGTGCCAGCAGTTGGACAGGGGTGTACTATGGCTACACCTTC.

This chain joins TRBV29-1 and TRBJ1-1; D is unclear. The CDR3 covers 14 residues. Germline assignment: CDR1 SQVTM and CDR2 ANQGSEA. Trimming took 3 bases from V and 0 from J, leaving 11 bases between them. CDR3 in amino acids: CSVDGQALNTEAFF. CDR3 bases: TGCAGCGTTGATGGGCAGGCCTTGAACACTGAAGCTTTCTTT. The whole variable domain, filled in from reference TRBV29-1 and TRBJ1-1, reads SAVISQKPSRDICQRGTSLTIQCQVDSQVTMMFWYRQQPGQSLTLIATANQGSEATYESGFVIDKFPISRPNLTFSTLTVSNMSPEDSSIYLCSVDGQALNTEAFFGQGTRLTVV.

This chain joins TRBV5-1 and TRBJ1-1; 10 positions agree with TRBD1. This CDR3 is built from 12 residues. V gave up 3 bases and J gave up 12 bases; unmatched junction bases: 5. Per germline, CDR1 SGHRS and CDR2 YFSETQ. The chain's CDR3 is CASSYGTGETFF. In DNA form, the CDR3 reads TGCGCCAGCAGCTACGGGACAGGGGAAACTTTCTTT.

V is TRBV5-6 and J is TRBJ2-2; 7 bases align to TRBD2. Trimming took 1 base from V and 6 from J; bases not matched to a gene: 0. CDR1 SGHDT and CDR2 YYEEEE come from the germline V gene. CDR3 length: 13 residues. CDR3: CASSLRGAGELFF. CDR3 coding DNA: TGTGCCAGCAGCTTGCGGGGGGCCGGGGAGCTGTTTTTT.

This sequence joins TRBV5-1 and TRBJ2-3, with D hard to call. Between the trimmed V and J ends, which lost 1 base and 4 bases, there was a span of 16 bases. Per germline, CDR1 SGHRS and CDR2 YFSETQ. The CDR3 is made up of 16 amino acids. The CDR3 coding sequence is TGCGCCAGCAGCTTGATCGGGTCGGCGGTCGCAGATACGCAGTATTTT. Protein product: CASSLIGSAVADTQYF.

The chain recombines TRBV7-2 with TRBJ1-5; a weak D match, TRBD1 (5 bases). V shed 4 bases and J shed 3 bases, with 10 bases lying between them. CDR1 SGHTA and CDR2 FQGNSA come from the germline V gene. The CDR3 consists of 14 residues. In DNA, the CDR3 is TGTGCCAGCAGCTCGTACAGGCTCAATCAGCCCCAGCATTTT. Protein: CASSSYRLNQPQHF.

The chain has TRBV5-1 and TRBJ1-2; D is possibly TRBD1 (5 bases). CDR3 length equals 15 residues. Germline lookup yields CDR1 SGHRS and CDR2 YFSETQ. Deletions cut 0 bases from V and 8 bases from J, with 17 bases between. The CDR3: CASSLAGTTGEGYTF. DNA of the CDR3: TGCGCCAGCAGCTTGGCAGGGACGACGGGGGAGGGCTACACCTTC.

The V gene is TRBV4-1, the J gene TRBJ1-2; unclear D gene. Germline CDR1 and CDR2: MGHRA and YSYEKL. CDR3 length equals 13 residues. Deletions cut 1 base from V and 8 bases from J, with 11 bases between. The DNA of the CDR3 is TGCGCCAGCAGCCAAGGAGGTCTGTGGGGCTACACCTTC. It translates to CASSQGGLWGYTF.

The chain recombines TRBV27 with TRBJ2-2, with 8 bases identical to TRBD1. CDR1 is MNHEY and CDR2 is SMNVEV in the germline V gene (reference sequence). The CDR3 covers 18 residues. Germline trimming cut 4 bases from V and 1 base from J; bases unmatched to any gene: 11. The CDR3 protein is CASSSLVRGQGNTGELFF. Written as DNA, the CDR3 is TGTGCCAGCAGTTCCCTCGTCAGGGGGCAAGGGAACACCGGGGAGCTGTTTTTT.

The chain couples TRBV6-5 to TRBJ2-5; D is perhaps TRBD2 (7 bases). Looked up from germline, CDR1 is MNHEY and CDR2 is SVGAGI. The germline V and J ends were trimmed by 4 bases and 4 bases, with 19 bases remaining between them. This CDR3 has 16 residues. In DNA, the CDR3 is TGTGCCAGCAGTTCCGGGGGGCCAGGGGTTTCAGAGACCCAGTACTTC. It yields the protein CASSSGGPGVSETQYF.

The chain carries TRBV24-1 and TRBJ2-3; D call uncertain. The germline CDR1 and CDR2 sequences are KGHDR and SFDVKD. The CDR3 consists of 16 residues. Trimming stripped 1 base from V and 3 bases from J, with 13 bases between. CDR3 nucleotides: TGTGCCACCAGTGATTTCTTCCGGCCTAGTACAGATACGCAGTATTTT. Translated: CATSDFFRPSTDTQYF.

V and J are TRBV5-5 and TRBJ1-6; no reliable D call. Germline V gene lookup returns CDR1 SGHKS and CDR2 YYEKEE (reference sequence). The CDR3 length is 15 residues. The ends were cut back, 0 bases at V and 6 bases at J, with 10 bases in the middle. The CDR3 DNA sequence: TGTGCCAGCAGCTTGGGTGCGGGCAGTAATTCACCCCTCCACTTT. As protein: CASSLGAGSNSPLHF.